This entry lists 10 T cell receptor beta chains sequenced from one sample in a study of regulatory T cells in long-lasting Graves disease. The time point: newly diagnosed GD, antithyroid drugs for less than 3 months. RNA isolated from PBMCs was used to make the TCR library. Assembly of TCR beta libraries relied on iRepertoire HTBI primers together with Arm-PCR of CDR3 regions. Via MiXCR, TCRdb re-called the multiplex PCR reads, giving one row per CDR3 protein. The repertoire holds a few hundred thousand distinct CDR3 sequences, over 15% seen once, with 25% to 30% in the top ten. These data also featured in a second study, about T cells in Graves' hyperthyroidism and ophthalmopathy.

Sample: peripheral blood mononuclear cells (PBMCs), taken at new diagnosis, from a patient treated with antithyroid drugs. These receptors all come from a man between 40 and 49 years old with Graves disease.

V is TRBV6-1 and J is TRBJ2-7; 11 nucleotides align to TRBD2. Germline V gene lookup returns CDR1 MNHNS and CDR2 SASEGT. The J segment lost 8 bases and the V segment lost 8 bases, leaving 14 bases of the junction unmatched. This CDR3 spans 15 amino acids. CDR3 loop: CASRQGLADRGQQYF. The CDR3 DNA is TGTGCCAGCCGTCAGGGACTAGCGGACCGCGGGCAGCAGTACTTC.

This clonotype was detected many times. This chain joins TRBV5-6 and TRBJ1-1; D is perhaps TRBD1 (6 bases). The CDR3 length is 15 residues. V dropped 5 bases and J dropped 1 base, with 15 bases sitting between them. Germline loops: CDR1 SGHDT, CDR2 YYEEEE. The CDR3 region has the DNA TGTGCCAGCAGTTCGGCCAGGGGAGGGAACACTGAAGCTTTCTTT. This codes for CASSSARGGNTEAFF.

At least ten counts were recorded for this clonotype. This chain connects TRBV20-1 to TRBJ2-7; 8 bases line up with TRBD1. Looked up from germline, CDR1 is DFQATT and CDR2 is SNEGSKA (reference sequence). J lost 1 base, V lost 7 bases, and 6 bases had no gene match. The CDR3 runs to 13 residues. The CDR3 sequence: CSVRDRFSYEQYF. Here the CDR3 DNA reads TGCAGTGTTCGGGACAGGTTTTCCTACGAGCAGTACTTC.

This clonotype was seen ten or more times. The chain joins TRBV20-1 to TRBJ1-6, with a weak D call TRBD1 (5 bases). Trimming removed 0 bases at V and 6 bases at J, with 15 bases between. The CDR3 has 16 amino acids. Germline CDR1 and CDR2: DFQATT and SNEGSKA (reference sequence). The DNA of the CDR3 is TGCAGTGCTAGAGAGAGGGGAATGAGCTTTAATTCACCCCTCCACTTT. This gives the protein CSARERGMSFNSPLHF.

The gene calls are TRBV10-3 and TRBJ2-7; unclear D gene. The V gene lost 2 bases and the J gene lost 2 bases, with 7 bases spanning the gap. The CDR3 extends over 13 amino acids. Looked up from germline, CDR1 is ENHRY and CDR2 is SYGVKD. In nucleotides, the CDR3 is TGTGCCATCAGTGAGCCAAAAACCTACGAGCAGTACTTC. It codes for CAISEPKTYEQYF.

The chain employs TRBV6-1 and TRBJ2-7, with D tentatively TRBD2 (6 bases). Germline-derived CDR1 and CDR2 are MNHNS and SASEGT. The CDR3 has 16 amino acids. V lost 5 bases to trimming and J lost 1 base, with 18 bases between them. CDR3 amino acids: CASSQRREELSYEQYF. The CDR3 DNA is TGTGCCAGCAGTCAACGGCGGGAAGAATTATCCTACGAGCAGTACTTC.

This clonotype occurred a few times. The rearrangement uses TRBV4-1 and TRBJ1-3; a weak D match, TRBD1 (5 bases). This CDR3 region has 18 residues. CDR1 is MGHRA, CDR2 YSYEKL, per germline. Trimming removed 4 bases from V and 0 bases from J, with 19 bases in between. Written as DNA, the CDR3 is TGCGCCAGCAGCCCCGAGGGGATTCATGTCGGCTCTGGAAACACCATATATTTT. Amino acids: CASSPEGIHVGSGNTIYF.

There are a few counts of this clonotype. The gene calls are TRBV10-3 and TRBJ1-3; 8 bases agree with TRBD1. Germline V gene data show CDR1 as ENHRY and CDR2 as SYGVKD. This CDR3 is built from 15 residues. Trimming removed 0 bases from V and 8 bases from J; junction bases left unmatched: 6. The CDR3 nucleotides are TGTGCCATCAGTGAGTCCCCAGGGGGCAGTTACACCATATATTTT. This translates into CAISESPGGSYTIYF.

Many counts were recorded for this clonotype. This sequence joins TRBV16 and TRBJ2-7; D unresolved. The germline V and J ends were trimmed by 2 bases and 3 bases, with 8 bases remaining between them. The V gene's germline CDR1 is KGHSY and CDR2 FQNENV. The CDR3 has 13 amino acids. This chain's CDR3 is CASSQQASYEQYF. CDR3 sequence (DNA): TGTGCCAGCAGCCAACAGGCCAGCTACGAGCAGTACTTC. Full variable domain (outside the CDR3, taken from reference TRBV16 and TRBJ2-7): GEEVAQTPKHLVRGEGQKAKLYCAPIKGHSYVFWYQQVLKNEFKFLISFQNENVFDETGMPKERFSAKCLPNSPCSLEIQATKLEDSAVYFCASSQQASYEQYFGPGTRLTVT.

The chain recombines TRBV27 with TRBJ1-6; no clear D gene. Germline loops: CDR1 MNHEY, CDR2 SMNVEV (reference sequence). There are 14 residues in the CDR3. V lost 5 bases to trimming and J lost 7 bases, with 12 bases between them. The DNA for the CDR3 is TGTGCCAGCAGTGGAGGACTCCCGAATTCACCCCTCCACTTT. It codes for CASSGGLPNSPLHF.